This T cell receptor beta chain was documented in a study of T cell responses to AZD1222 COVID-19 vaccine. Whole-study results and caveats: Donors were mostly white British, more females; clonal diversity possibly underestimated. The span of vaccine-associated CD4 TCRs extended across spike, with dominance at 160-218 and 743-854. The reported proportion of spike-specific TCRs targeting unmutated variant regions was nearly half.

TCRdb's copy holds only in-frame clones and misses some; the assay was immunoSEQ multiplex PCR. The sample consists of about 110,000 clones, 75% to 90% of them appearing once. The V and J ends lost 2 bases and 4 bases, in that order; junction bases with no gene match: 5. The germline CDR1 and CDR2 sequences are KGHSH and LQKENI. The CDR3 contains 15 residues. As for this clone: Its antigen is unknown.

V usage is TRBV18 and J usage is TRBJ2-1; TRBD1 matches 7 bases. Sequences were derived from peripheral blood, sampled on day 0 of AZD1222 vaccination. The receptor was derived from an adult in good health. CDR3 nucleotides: TGTGCCAGCTCACCAATACGGGACAGTTACAATGAGCAGTTCTTC. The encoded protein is CASSPIRDSYNEQFF.